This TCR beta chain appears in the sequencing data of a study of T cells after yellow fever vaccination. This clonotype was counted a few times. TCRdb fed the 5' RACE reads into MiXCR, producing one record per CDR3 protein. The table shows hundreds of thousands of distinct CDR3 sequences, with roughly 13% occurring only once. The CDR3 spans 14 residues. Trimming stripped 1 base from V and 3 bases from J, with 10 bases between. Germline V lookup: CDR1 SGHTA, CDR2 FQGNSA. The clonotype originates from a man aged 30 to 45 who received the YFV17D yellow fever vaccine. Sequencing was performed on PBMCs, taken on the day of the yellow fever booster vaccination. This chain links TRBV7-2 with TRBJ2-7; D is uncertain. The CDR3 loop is CASSLGWQIYEQYF. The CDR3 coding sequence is TGTGCCAGCAGCTTAGGATGGCAGATCTACGAGCAGTACTTC.